The rows below give T cell receptor beta chains drawn from one sample of a study of lung T cells in sarcoidosis with Löfgren's syndrome. One entry per CDR3 protein results from TCRdb running MiXCR on the reads. The data show approximately 3,200 distinct CDR3 sequences, with 15% to 20% seen just once and 7.2% held by the top ten. The sample consisted of CD4+ T cells from bronchoalveolar lavage. These receptors came from a human donor with sarcoidosis (Löfgren's syndrome or another form), or a control subject (not recorded which). CDR3s include the opening cysteine and the closing phenylalanine or tryptophan. The order of the fields is J gene, clone size, V gene, D gene, CDR3 DNA, CDR3 protein. A D gene is named only where the DNA matches it firmly. Rows may omit the clone size; those that give it use once, few, many or a size class.

TRBJ2-3 | medium-sized | TRBV20-1 | TRBD2 | TGCAGTGCTGGGACTATGGGGCGTACGCAGTATTTT | CSAGTMGRTQYF
TRBJ2-1 | NA | TRBV5-1 | NA | TGCGCCAGCAGCTTGGATGGACAGCGGAACAATGAGCAGTTCTTC | CASSLDGQRNNEQFF
TRBJ2-1 | medium-sized | TRBV12-3/TRBV12-4 | TRBD2 | TGTGCCAGCAGTCGGGGACTAGCGGGAAGCAATGAGCAGTTCTTC | CASSRGLAGSNEQFF
TRBJ1-1 | medium-sized | TRBV12-5 | TRBD1 | TGTGCTAGTGGTCCAGGACAGGGGACTGAGAAAGCTTTCTTT | CASGPGQGTEKAFF
TRBJ2-2 | once | TRBV18 | NA | TGTGCCAGCTCACCGGCTAGCGAGAGGACAGCAACCGGGGAGCTGTTTTTT | CASSPASERTATGELFF
TRBJ2-1 | few | TRBV5-1 | TRBD1 | TGCGCCAGCAGCCTTAGGACAGGGGAGAGAAATAATGAGCAGTTCTTC | CASSLRTGERNNEQFF
TRBJ1-1 | medium-sized | TRBV20-1 | NA | TGCAGTGCTAGTTGGGGGGCAGGTGAAGCTTTCTTT | CSASWGAGEAFF
TRBJ2-3 | medium-sized | TRBV20-1 | NA | TGCAGTGCTAGAGGTAGCGTCCAGGGAGATACGCAGTATTTT | CSARGSVQGDTQYF
TRBJ2-6 | NA | TRBV20-1 | NA | TGCAGTGCTAGACCAAGAGGAGGGGCAGGGGCCAACGTCCTGACTTTC | CSARPRGGAGANVLTF
TRBJ2-3 | medium-sized | TRBV20-1 | TRBD2 | TGCAGTGCTAGAGATATAGCTAGCGGAGGGTTTAGCACAGATACGCAGTATTTT | CSARDIASGGFSTDTQYF
TRBJ2-7 | medium-sized | TRBV12-3/TRBV12-4 | NA | TGTGCCAGCAGTTTGAGGGCTGACGCCTACGAGCAGTACTTC | CASSLRADAYEQYF
TRBJ2-3 | medium-sized | TRBV20-1 | TRBD2 | TGCAGTGCTAGAGACCCGAGAGCGGGAGGAGATACGCAGTATTTT | CSARDPRAGGDTQYF
TRBJ2-3 | medium-sized | TRBV28 | NA | TGTGCCAGCAGATCTCCGATCACAGATACGCAGTATTTT | CASRSPITDTQYF
TRBJ2-7 | medium-sized | TRBV18 | TRBD1 | TGTGCCAGCTCACCAGACAGGGGGCGTGGTCTTGGGGACTTC | CASSPDRGRGLGDF
TRBJ2-7 | few | TRBV10-3 | TRBD1 | TGTGCCATCAGTGATTTCGACAGGGTGGGCAACGAGCAGTACTTC | CAISDFDRVGNEQYF
TRBJ1-1 | medium-sized | TRBV18 | NA | TGTGCCAGCCGAGGCACTGAAGCTTTCTTT | CASRGTEAFF
TRBJ2-7 | medium-sized | TRBV7-2 | NA | TGTGCCAGCAGCTTATTTGAGTCAGGGAGTCCCGACTTC | CASSLFESGSPDF
TRBJ2-7 | medium-sized | TRBV7-2 | NA | TGTGCCAGCAGCTCCCCGGGGACACGTACCTACGAGCAGTACTTC | CASSSPGTRTYEQYF
TRBJ1-1 | medium-sized | TRBV3-1 | NA | TGTGCCAGCAGCCAAAACGCTGGGGGTACTGAAGCTTTCTTT | CASSQNAGGTEAFF
TRBJ2-3 | many | TRBV7-2 | NA | TGTGCCAGCAGCTTAGGTGCGGGACTCCCCCCAGATACGCAGTATTTT | CASSLGAGLPPDTQYF
TRBJ1-4 | NA | TRBV30 | NA | TGTGCCTGGAGGGGGGGATCGGCTAATGAAAAACTGTTTTTT | CAWRGGSANEKLFF
TRBJ2-5 | few | TRBV25-1 | NA | TGTGCCAGCAGTGACCAAGGGGGTGGTGAGACCCAGTACTTC | CASSDQGGGETQYF
TRBJ1-3 | NA | TRBV4-1 | TRBD1 | TGCGCCAGCAGCAGTGGGACAGCTGGAAACACCATATATTTT | CASSSGTAGNTIYF
TRBJ2-7 | medium-sized | TRBV6-2/TRBV6-3 | TRBD2 | TGTGCCTCAAAACCCGGGACTAGCGTCTACGAGCAGTACTTC | CASKPGTSVYEQYF
TRBJ2-3 | many | TRBV12-3/TRBV12-4 | NA | TGTGCCAGCAGTTATAGGATTTCTTCTAGCACAGATACGCAGTATTTT | CASSYRISSSTDTQYF
TRBJ1-2 | many | TRBV7-2 | NA | TGTGCCAGCAGCCCTCACATTAACTATGGCTACACCTTC | CASSPHINYGYTF
TRBJ1-6 | medium-sized | TRBV10-3 | NA | TGTGCCACCAAGGGAAGTACCTCACCCCTCCACTTT | CATKGSTSPLHF
TRBJ1-5 | once | TRBV6-1 | NA | TGTGCCAGCAGAAGGACAGTGGGAGGCGGTAATCAGCCCCAGCATTTT | CASRRTVGGGNQPQHF
TRBJ1-2 | many | TRBV6-1 | NA | TGTGCCAGCAGTTATAGCCACTATGGCTACACCTTC | CASSYSHYGYTF
TRBJ2-1 | large | TRBV18 | TRBD1 | TGTGCCAGCTCACAAACCGGACAGGACAATGAGCAGTTCTTC | CASSQTGQDNEQFF
TRBJ2-3 | medium-sized | TRBV6-2/TRBV6-3 | NA | TGTGCCAGCAGTTACTCGAGGCGTCTAGTCACGCATACGCAGTATTTT | CASSYSRRLVTHTQYF
TRBJ2-7 | medium-sized | TRBV20-1 | TRBD2 | TGCAGTGCTAGAGCTCCCCGGGGGGGCGGTTACGAGCAGTACTTC | CSARAPRGGGYEQYF
TRBJ2-3 | large | TRBV6-2/TRBV6-3 | NA | TGTGCCAGCAGTTACCAACGGGATACGCAGTATTTT | CASSYQRDTQYF
TRBJ2-2 | many | TRBV3-1 | NA | TGTGCCAGCAGCCAAATTTTTTCTTTTAACGCAGGGAGGACCGGGGAGCTGTTTTTT | CASSQIFSFNAGRTGELFF
TRBJ1-5 | medium-sized | TRBV28 | NA | TGTGCCAGCTCCCCCTCCGGGCGGGATAGCAATCAGCCCCAGCATTTT | CASSPSGRDSNQPQHF
TRBJ1-1 | many | TRBV9 | NA | TGTGCCAGCAGCGTAGTCGGGACACCGAACACTGAAGCTTTCTTT | CASSVVGTPNTEAFF
TRBJ1-1 | NA | TRBV27 | NA | TGTGCCAGCAGTTTAATGGGTGGGGTCACGGAAACTTTCTTT | CASSLMGGVTETFF
TRBJ2-3 | many | TRBV7-2 | NA | TGTGCCAGCAGCTTCCCCCAGATCACAGATACGCAGTATTTT | CASSFPQITDTQYF
TRBJ2-2 | NA | TRBV7-2 | TRBD1 | TGTGCCAGCAGCCCACAGACAGGGTTTACTGGGGGGCTGTTTTTT | CASSPQTGFTGGLFF
TRBJ1-6 | many | TRBV11-2 | NA | TGTGCCAGCAGCTTAACTACCGGGACTTATAATTCACCCCTCCACTTT | CASSLTTGTYNSPLHF